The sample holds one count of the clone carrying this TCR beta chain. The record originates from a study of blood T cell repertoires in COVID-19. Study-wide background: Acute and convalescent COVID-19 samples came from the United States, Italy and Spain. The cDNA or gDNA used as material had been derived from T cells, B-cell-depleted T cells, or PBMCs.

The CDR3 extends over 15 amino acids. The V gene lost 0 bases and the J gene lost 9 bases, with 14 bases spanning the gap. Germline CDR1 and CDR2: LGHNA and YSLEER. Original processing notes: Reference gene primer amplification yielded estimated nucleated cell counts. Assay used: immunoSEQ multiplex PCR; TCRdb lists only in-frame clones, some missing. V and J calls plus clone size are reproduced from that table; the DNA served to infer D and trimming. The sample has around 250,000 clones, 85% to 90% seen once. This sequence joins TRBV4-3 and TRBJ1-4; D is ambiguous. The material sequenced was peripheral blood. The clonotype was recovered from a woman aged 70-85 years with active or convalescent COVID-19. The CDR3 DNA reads TGCGCCAGCAGCCAAGATCGAGGGAGTGGTAAAAAACTGTTTTTT. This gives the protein CASSQDRGSGKKLFF.